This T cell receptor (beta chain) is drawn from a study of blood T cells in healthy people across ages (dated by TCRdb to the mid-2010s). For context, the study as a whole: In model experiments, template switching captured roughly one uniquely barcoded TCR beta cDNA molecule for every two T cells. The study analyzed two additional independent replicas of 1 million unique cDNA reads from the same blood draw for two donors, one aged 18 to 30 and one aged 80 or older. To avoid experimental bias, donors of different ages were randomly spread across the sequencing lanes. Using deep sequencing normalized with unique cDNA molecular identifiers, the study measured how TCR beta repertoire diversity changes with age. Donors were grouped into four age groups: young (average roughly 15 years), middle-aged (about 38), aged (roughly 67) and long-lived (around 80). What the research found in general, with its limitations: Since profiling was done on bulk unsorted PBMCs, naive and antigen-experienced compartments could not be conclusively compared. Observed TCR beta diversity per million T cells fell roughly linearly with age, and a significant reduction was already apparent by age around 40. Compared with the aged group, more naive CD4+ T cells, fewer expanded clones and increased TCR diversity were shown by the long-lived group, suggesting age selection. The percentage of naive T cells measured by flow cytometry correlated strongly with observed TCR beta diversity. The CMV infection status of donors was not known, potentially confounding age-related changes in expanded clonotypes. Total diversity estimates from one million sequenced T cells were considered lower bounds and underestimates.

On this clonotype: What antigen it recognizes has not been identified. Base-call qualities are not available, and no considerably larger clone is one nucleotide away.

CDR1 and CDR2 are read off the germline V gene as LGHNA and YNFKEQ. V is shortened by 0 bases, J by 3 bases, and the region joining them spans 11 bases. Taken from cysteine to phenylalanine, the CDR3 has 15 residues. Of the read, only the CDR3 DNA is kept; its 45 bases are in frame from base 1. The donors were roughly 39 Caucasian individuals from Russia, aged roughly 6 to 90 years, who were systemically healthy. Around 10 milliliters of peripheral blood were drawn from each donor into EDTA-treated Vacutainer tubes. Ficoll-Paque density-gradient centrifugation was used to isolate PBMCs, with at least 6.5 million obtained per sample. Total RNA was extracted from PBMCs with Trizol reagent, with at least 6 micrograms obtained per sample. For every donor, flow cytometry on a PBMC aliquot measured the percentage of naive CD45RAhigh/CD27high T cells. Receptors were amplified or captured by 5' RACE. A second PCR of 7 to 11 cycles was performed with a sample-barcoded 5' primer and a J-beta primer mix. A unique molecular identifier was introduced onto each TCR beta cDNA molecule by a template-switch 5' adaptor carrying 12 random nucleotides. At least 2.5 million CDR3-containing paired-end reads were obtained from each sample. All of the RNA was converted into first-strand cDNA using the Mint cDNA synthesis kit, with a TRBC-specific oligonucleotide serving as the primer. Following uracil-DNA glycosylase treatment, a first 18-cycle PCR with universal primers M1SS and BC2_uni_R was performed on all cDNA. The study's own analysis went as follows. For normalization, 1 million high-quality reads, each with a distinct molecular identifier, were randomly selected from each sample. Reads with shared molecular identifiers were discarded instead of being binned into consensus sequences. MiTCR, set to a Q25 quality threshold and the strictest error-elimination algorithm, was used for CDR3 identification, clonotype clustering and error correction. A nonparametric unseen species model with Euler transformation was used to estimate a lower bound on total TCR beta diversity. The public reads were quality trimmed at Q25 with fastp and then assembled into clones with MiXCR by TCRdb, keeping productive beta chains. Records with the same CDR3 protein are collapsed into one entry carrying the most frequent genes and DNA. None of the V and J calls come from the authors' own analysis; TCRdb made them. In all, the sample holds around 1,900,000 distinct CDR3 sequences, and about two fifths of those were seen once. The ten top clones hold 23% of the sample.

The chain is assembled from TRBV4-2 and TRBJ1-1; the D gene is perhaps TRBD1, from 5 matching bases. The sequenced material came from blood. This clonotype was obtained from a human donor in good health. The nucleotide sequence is TGTGCCAGCAGCCAAGAGGGGCAGTCGGACACTGAAGCTTTCTTT. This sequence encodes CASSQEGQSDTEAFF.